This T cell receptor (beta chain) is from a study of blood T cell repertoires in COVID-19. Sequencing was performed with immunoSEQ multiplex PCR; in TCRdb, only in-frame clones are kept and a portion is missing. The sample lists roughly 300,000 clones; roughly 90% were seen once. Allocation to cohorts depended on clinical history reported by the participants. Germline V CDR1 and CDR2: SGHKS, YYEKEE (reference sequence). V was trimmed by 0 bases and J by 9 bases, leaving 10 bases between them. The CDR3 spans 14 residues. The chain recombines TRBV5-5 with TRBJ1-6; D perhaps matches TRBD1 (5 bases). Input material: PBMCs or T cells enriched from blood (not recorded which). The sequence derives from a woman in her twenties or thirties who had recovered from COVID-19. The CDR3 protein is CASSLGHRSSPLHF. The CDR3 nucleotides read TGTGCCAGCAGCTTGGGACACAGGAGTTCACCCCTCCACTTT.